One and the same sample provided the 6 T cell receptor beta chains below, sequenced in a study of shared clonotypes between healthy human individuals. Some clones are missing from TCRdb's copy, which holds only in-frame ones; the method was immunoSEQ multiplex PCR. The sample has about 2.4 million clones, approximately 90% seen once; the top ten hold roughly 0.14%. Sequenced input: naive CD4+ T cells sorted from blood. The subset denotes: CD45RA+ positively selected. The source of these receptors is a man between 18 and 35 years old in good health.

The chain has TRBV7-2 and TRBJ2-7; D is unclear. With 3 bases removed from V and 0 bases from J, the gap between germline ends came to 9 bases. The CDR3 consists of 14 residues. Germline assignment: CDR1 SGHTA and CDR2 FQGNSA. The CDR3 loop reads CASSFLTSSYEQYF. In DNA form, the CDR3 reads TGTGCCAGCAGCTTTCTTACCAGCTCCTACGAGCAGTACTTC. The full variable domain, its missing parts supplied by reference TRBV7-2 and TRBJ2-7, is GAGVSQSPSNKVTEKGKDVELRCDPISGHTALYWYRQSLGQGLEFLIYFQGNSAPDKSGLPSDRFSAERTGGSVSTLTIQRTQQEDSAVYLCASSFLTSSYEQYFGPGTRLTVT.

As for this clone: Its ends do not fully match the called genes, so a read error is possible. The chain is built from TRBV6-1 and TRBJ2-7; possibly TRBD1 or TRBD2 for D (5 bases each). Germline V CDR1 and CDR2: MNHNS, SASEGT. The CDR3 is 13 amino acids. The CDR3 reads CASSKTIPGPPDF. DNA of the CDR3: TGTGCCAGCAGTAAGACCATACCGGGACCTCCGGACTTC.

This chain uses TRBV21-1 with TRBJ2-1; the table assigns TRBD1, which was not confirmed against the DNA. TRBV21-1 is flagged as a pseudogene. This CDR3 is built from 15 residues. Here the CDR3 DNA reads TGTGCCAGCAGCAGTTGGACAGGGCGGTACAATGAGCAGTTCTTC. Translated: CASSSWTGRYNEQFF.

As for this clone: Other DNA sequences within the sample encode an identical CDR3. This sequence joins TRBV15 and TRBJ1-1; no firm D call. Germline values: CDR1 LNHNV, CDR2 YYDKDF (reference sequence). V gave up 1 base and J gave up 0 bases, with 3 bases separating them. CDR3 length: 13 residues. In nucleotides, the CDR3 is TGTGCCACCAGCAGAGCTTTGAACACTGAAGCTTTCTTT. Translating it yields CATSRALNTEAFF.

The chain joins TRBV7-9 to TRBJ1-1; D is ambiguous. V was cut by 2 bases and J by 1 base, with 8 bases left in between. The CDR3 has 14 amino acids. Germline V lookup: CDR1 SEHNR, CDR2 FQNEAQ (reference sequence). CDR3 amino acids: CASSLQQTNTEAFF. In nucleotides, the CDR3 is TGTGCCAGCAGCTTACAGCAAACGAACACTGAAGCTTTCTTT.

Turning to this clone: Other nucleotide sequences in the sample specify the same CDR3. The J gene is TRBJ2-7, the V gene TRBV4-1; D is unresolved. V was cut by 1 base and J by 1 base, with 11 bases left in between. This CDR3 contains 15 residues. Germline CDR1 reads MGHRA; CDR2 reads YSYEKL. CDR3 region: CASSQGDGSSYEQYF. As DNA, the CDR3 is TGCGCCAGCAGCCAAGGTGACGGCAGTTCCTACGAGCAGTACTTC.